Reported below is one T cell receptor (beta chain). Its antigen is currently unknown. Each donor was nominally healthy when sampled (though unrecorded immune exposures were likely). Amplification used 60 Vbeta primers and 13 Jbeta primers. The assay was immunoSEQ multiplex PCR, and TCRdb's table has in-frame clones only and misses some. Of about 88,000 clones in the sample, roughly 69% were seen once. This CDR3 contains 14 residues. Germline CDR1 reads MDHEN; CDR2 reads SYDVKM. Trimming removed 1 base at V and 5 bases at J, with 12 bases between. The sample originates from a study of cytomegalovirus exposure and HLA in healthy donors. Findings of the study overall: A later analysis associated under 20,000 TCR beta sequences with HLA alleles at a 0.05 false discovery rate.

V and J are TRBV28 and TRBJ2-7; D may be TRBD1 (6 bases). The TCR comes from a man aged 50 to 59 in good health and CMV-seronegative. Sequencing input: PBMCs. CDR3 coding DNA: TGTGCCAGCAGTTTATCAGGGGCTAAGAACGAGCAGTACTTC. As protein: CASSLSGAKNEQYF.